This T cell receptor beta chain is from a study of shared clonotypes between healthy human individuals. Points from the study as a whole: Measured sharing among donors was expected to vary with sequencing depth. Represented diversity (both genetic and exposure-history) was limited by the small number of donors. Among a handful of donors, around 5% of naive CD4 clonotypes were found in common.

CDR3 length equals 15 residues. Germline-derived CDR1 and CDR2 are MNHEY and SVGAGI. V was clipped by 0 bases and J by 6 bases; unmatched bases: 7. On this clone: Its cognate antigen is unknown.

Repertoires were generated with immunoSEQ multiplex PCR, while TCRdb's copy carries only in-frame clones and drops some. The data show approximately 350,000 clones, approximately 79% seen once. This receptor was taken from a man aged 30 to 45 in good health. This sequence joins TRBV6-5 and TRBJ2-7, with 8 bases fitting TRBD2. Sequenced input: memory CD4+ T cells sorted from blood. Regarding subset: CD45RA-negative fraction. CDR3 region: CASSYSGLAGAEQYF. In DNA form, the CDR3 reads TGTGCCAGCAGTTACTCAGGCCTAGCGGGCGCCGAGCAGTACTTC.